The source of this T cell receptor beta chain is a study of cytomegalovirus exposure and HLA in healthy donors. Study as a whole: The 110 or so validation repertoires were produced on the same platform as the roughly 720 repertoires of the first cohort. This was reported in a later analysis. Overall study results and limits: The dataset shows that most TCR sequences were rare, while some public TCRs occurred in many donors. As was reported, the classifier diagnosed cytomegalovirus status with high specificity and sensitivity. Clusters of TCRs from the first cohort tended to co-occur in the 95 to 150 validation repertoires (as a later analysis found).

The CDR3 extends over 13 amino acids. Germline V CDR1 and CDR2: SEHNR, FQNEAQ (reference sequence). The germline V and J ends were trimmed by 5 bases and 2 bases, with 9 bases remaining between them. Sequenced by immunoSEQ multiplex PCR; TCRdb stores in-frame clones only, minus some. The sample lists over 200,000 clones; approximately 83% were seen once. Comment on this clone: The antigen is unknown.

Sequenced: PBMCs. The clonotype originates from a woman in her thirties in good health and CMV-seropositive. The gene calls are TRBV7-9 and TRBJ1-2; D possibly corresponds to TRBD1 (5 bases). Here the CDR3 reads CASSLGRNYGYTF. In nucleotides, the CDR3 is TGTGCCAGCAGCCTGGGACGGAACTATGGCTACACCTTC. Full variable domain (remainder filled in from reference TRBV7-9 and TRBJ1-2): DTGVSQNPRHKITKRGQNVTFRCDPISEHNRLYWYRQTLGQGPEFLTYFQNEAQLEKSRLLSDRFSAERPKGSFSTLEIQRTEQGDSAMYLCASSLGRNYGYTFGSGTRLTVV.